What follows are 10 T cell receptor beta chains derived from one specimen sequenced in a study of regulatory T cells in long-lasting Graves disease. Specified time point: newly diagnosed GD, antithyroid drugs for less than 3 months. The authors made the TCR library using RNA they extracted from PBMCs. Through Arm-PCR of CDR3 regions and iRepertoire HTBI primers, TCR beta libraries were built. TCRdb independently ran MiXCR on the multiplex PCR reads; one entry per CDR3 protein. The sample contains approximately 400,000 distinct CDR3 sequences, about 16% of which appear only once. This sample comprised peripheral blood mononuclear cells (PBMCs), obtained at new diagnosis, from a patient treated with antithyroid drugs. The receptor source for this set is a female donor with Graves disease.

This clonotype has ten or more counts. This sequence joins TRBV11-2 and TRBJ1-5; weak D call: TRBD1 (5 bases). CDR1 is SGHAT and CDR2 is FQNNGV in the germline V gene. V lost 6 bases and J lost 3, with 12 bases in between. CDR3 length: 14 amino acids. The CDR3 DNA sequence: TGTGCCAGCAGTTGGGGGGGGGACAATCAGCCCCAGCATTTT. Translating it yields CASSWGGDNQPQHF. Using reference TRBV11-2 and TRBJ1-5 for the parts outside the CDR3, the full variable domain is EAGVAQSPRYKIIEKRQSVAFWCNPISGHATLYWYQQILGQGPKLLIQFQNNGVVDDSQLPKDRFSAERLKGVDSTLKIQPAKLEDSAVYLCASSWGGDNQPQHFGDGTRLSIL.

This clonotype was seen at least ten times. The chain links TRBV20-1 to TRBJ1-3; 9 bases match TRBD1. This CDR3 has 14 amino acids. Trimming removed 1 base from V and 4 bases from J; junction bases left unmatched: 2. The germline CDR1 and CDR2 sequences are DFQATT and SNEGSKA (reference sequence). CDR3 nucleotide sequence: TGCAGTGCTAGAGTCGGGACAGGGGGAAACACCATATATTTT. Amino acid sequence: CSARVGTGGNTIYF.

The CDR3 loop reads CASSYPKGARTGELFF. CDR3 coding DNA: TGTGCCAGCAGCTACCCCAAGGGGGCGCGGACCGGGGAGCTGTTTTTT. The chain uses TRBV5-8 and TRBJ2-2; 7 bases fit TRBD1. This CDR3 comprises 16 residues. Germline CDR1 and CDR2: SGHTS and YDEGEE. Trimming took 3 bases from V and 5 from J; bases not matched to a gene: 10.

This clonotype was counted at least ten times. The rearrangement uses TRBV20-1 and TRBJ1-1, with TRBD1 matching 8 bases. With 5 bases clipped from V and 4 bases from J, the junction kept 12 bases outside the gene matches. The germline CDR1 and CDR2 sequences are DFQATT and SNEGSKA (reference sequence). The CDR3 runs to 15 residues. The CDR3 nucleotides read TGCAGTGCTCCCTTACGGACAGGGATTGGCACTGAAGCTTTCTTT. Its translation is CSAPLRTGIGTEAFF.

In its sample, this clonotype was seen a few times. The chain has TRBV13 and TRBJ1-2; no firm D call. The CDR3 spans 15 residues. Per the germline V gene, CDR1 is PRHDT and CDR2 is FYEKMQ (reference sequence). The germline V and J ends were trimmed by 5 bases and 0 bases, with 13 bases remaining between them. CDR3 in amino acids: CASSPAGRANYGYTF. DNA of the CDR3: TGTGCCAGCAGCCCAGCCGGGAGGGCTAACTATGGCTACACCTTC.

This clonotype was observed many times. The chain combines TRBV6-2 or TRBV6-3 with TRBJ1-3; tentative D call: TRBD1 (6 bases). The V gene's germline CDR1 is MNHEY and CDR2 SVGEGT. Trimming cost V 2 bases and J 0 bases, with 17 bases left between them. The CDR3 runs to 18 residues. The chain's CDR3 is CASSYPKTGRISGNTIYF. The DNA of the CDR3 is TGTGCCAGCAGTTACCCAAAGACAGGTCGAATCTCTGGAAACACCATATATTTT.

This clonotype was found many times. The J gene is TRBJ1-2, the V gene TRBV20-1; no clear D. V was clipped by 3 bases and J by 0 bases, with 8 bases between them. The CDR3 totals 13 residues. CDR1 and CDR2 from the germline V gene are DFQATT and SNEGSKA (reference sequence). CDR3 DNA sequence: TGCAGTGCTAGGGCAGAGTCTAACTATGGCTACACCTTC. Translated: CSARAESNYGYTF.

The chain links TRBV5-1 to TRBJ1-3; D remains unclear. This CDR3 has 14 amino acids. Looked up from germline, CDR1 is SGHRS and CDR2 is YFSETQ. The V gene lost 5 bases and the J gene lost 0 bases, with 9 bases spanning the gap. CDR3 in DNA: TGCGCCAGCAGAATGGAAAGCTCTGGAAACACCATATATTTT. This sequence encodes CASRMESSGNTIYF.

This clonotype was seen a handful of times. A much larger clone lies a single base off, so this may be a read error. This chain uses TRBV2 with TRBJ1-1, with D tentatively TRBD1 (6 bases). CDR1 is SNHLY, CDR2 FYNNEI, per germline. The CDR3 is 14 residues long. DNA of the CDR3: TGTGCCAGCAGTGAACTACAGGGCGCCACTGAAACTTTCTTT. Translation: CASSELQGATETFF.

This clonotype was counted a few times. The chain joins TRBV30 to TRBJ2-1; TRBD2 agrees at 13 bases. Looked up from germline, CDR1 is GTSNPN and CDR2 is SVGIG (reference sequence). CDR3 length equals 17 residues. V shed 4 bases and J 7 bases; nucleotides not matched to a gene: 13. CDR3 DNA sequence: TGTGCCTGGAACCTAGACATCTCGGGACTAGCGGGAAATGAGCAGTTCTTC. Its translation: CAWNLDISGLAGNEQFF.